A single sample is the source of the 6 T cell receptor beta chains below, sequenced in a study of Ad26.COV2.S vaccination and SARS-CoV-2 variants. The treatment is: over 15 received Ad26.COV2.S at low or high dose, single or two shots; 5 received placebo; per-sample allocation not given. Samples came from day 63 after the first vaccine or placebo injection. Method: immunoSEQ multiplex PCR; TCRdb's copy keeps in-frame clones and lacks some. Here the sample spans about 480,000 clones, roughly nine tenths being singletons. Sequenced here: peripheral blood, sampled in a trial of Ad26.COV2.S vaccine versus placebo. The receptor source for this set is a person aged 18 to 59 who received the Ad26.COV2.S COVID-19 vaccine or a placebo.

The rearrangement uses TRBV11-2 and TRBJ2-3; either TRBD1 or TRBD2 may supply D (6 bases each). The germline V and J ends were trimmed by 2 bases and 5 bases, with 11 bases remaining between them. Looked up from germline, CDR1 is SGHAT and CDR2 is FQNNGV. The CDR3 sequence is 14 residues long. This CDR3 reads CASSLRGPGDTQYF. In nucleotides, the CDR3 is TGTGCCAGCAGCTTACGGGGGCCCGGAGATACGCAGTATTTT. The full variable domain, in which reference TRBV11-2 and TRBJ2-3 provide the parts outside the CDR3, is EAGVAQSPRYKIIEKRQSVAFWCNPISGHATLYWYQQILGQGPKLLIQFQNNGVVDDSQLPKDRFSAERLKGVDSTLKIQPAKLEDSAVYLCASSLRGPGDTQYFGPGTRLTVL.

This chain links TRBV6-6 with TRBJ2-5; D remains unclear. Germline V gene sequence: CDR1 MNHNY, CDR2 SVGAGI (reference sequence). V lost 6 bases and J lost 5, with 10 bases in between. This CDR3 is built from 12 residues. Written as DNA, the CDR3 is TGTGCCAGCAGCCTCAGTGTGGAGACCCAGTACTTC. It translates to CASSLSVETQYF.

DNA for the CDR3: TGTGCCAGCAGCGTAGGGGTCACACGTGAAAAACTGTTTTTT. It encodes CASSVGVTREKLFF. This chain joins TRBV9 and TRBJ1-4; D remains ambiguous. V gave up 0 bases and J gave up 7 bases, with 10 bases separating them. This CDR3 comprises 14 residues. Per germline, CDR1 SGDLS and CDR2 YYNGEE.

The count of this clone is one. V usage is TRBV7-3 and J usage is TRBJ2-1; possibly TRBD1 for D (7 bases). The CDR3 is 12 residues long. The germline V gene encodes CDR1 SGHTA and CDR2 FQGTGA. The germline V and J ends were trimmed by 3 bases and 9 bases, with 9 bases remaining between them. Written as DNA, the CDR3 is TGTGCCAGCAGCTTGCGGGACAGTGAGCAGTTCTTC. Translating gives CASSLRDSEQFF.

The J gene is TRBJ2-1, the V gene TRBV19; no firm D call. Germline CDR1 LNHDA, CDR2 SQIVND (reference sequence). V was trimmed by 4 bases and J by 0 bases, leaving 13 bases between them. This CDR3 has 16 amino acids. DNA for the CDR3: TGTGCCAGTAGTAATCCCAGGTGGACCTCCTACAATGAGCAGTTCTTC. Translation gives CASSNPRWTSYNEQFF.

The CDR3 reads CASSLGGRPYEQYF. CDR3 in DNA: TGTGCCAGCAGCTTGGGGGGCAGGCCCTACGAGCAGTACTTC. This chain connects TRBV5-4 to TRBJ2-7; D possibly corresponds to TRBD1 (5 bases). The V end lost 0 bases, the J end lost 2 bases, and 9 bases lay between the germline ends. Germline CDR1 is SGHNT and CDR2 is YYREEE (reference sequence). This CDR3 is 14 amino acids long.